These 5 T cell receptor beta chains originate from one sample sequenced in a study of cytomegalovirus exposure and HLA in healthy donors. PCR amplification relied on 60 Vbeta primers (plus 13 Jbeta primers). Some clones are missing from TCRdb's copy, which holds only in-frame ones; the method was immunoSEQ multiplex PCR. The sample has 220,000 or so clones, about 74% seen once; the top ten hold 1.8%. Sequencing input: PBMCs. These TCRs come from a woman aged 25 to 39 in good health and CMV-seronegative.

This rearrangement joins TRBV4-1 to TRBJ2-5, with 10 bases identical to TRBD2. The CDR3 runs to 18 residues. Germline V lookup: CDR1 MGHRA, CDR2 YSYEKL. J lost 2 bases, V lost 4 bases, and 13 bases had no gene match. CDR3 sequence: CASSLVTSGTPEQETQYF. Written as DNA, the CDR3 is TGCGCCAGCAGCCTAGTCACTAGCGGGACCCCAGAACAAGAGACCCAGTACTTC.

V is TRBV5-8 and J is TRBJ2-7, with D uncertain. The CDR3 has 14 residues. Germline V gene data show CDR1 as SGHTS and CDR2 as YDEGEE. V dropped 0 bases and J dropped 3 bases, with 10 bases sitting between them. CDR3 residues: CASSLGGQLYEQYF. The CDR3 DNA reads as TGTGCCAGCAGCTTGGGAGGTCAGCTCTACGAGCAGTACTTC.

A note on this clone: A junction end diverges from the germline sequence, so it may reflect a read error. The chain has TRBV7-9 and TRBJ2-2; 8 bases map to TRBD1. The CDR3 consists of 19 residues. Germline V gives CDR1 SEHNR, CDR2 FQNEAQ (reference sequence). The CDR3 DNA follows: TGTTCCAGCAGCTTATCGGCGGTAGGGGGACAGGCCGTCCACGGGGAGCTGTTTTTT. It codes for CSSSLSAVGGQAVHGELFF.

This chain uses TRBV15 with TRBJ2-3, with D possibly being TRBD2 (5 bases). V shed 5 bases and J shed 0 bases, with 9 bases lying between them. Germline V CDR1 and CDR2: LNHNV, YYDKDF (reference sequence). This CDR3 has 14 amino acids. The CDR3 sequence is CATSRRISTDTQYF. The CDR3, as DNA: TGTGCCACCAGCCGGAGGATTAGCACAGATACGCAGTATTTT.

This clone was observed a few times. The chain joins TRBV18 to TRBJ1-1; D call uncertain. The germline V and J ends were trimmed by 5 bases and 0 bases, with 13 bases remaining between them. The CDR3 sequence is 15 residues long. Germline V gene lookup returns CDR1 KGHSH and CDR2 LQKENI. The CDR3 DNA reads TGTGCCAGCTCAAGCGGGGTCATTATGAACACTGAAGCTTTCTTT. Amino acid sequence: CASSSGVIMNTEAFF.